This paragraph covers one TCR beta chain sequence. What this receptor recognizes is not known. Base qualities are not recorded, but no much larger clone differs from it by a single base. This specimen comes from a study of molecular identifiers for immune sequencing clone quantification (dated by TCRdb to 2017 to 2018). A note on the overall study: In a replicate experiment, RNA from about 20,000 or 100,000 naive CD8 T cells was split into five aliquots, four of which were sequenced. CD8 T cells were used in a methods study to benchmark molecular-identifier clustering-based TCR repertoire sequencing (MIDCIRS) and TCR RNA copy counting. Study-level results and caveats: Without barcode sub-clustering, chimeric consensus sequences inflated TCR diversity; chimeras reached as high as 47%. Highly expanded clone sizes could be underestimated if identical TCR molecules share a barcode. In CMV-specific effector cells, clones with more than 20 RNA copies contained over 97% of molecules, whereas in naive cells such clones contained under 1% of molecules. Approximately 3.1 recovered TCR RNA copies per cell were obtained by modeling, versus about 9 by digital PCR, implying a capture efficiency of 25% to 35%. A single cell's worth of spiked-in Jurkat TCR RNA was reported detectable even among approximately 930,000 naive CD8 T cells. Naive libraries contained spiked-in Jurkat TCR RNA (roughly 10 copies' worth), which is not part of the donor repertoire.

Library generation was performed with PCR. For sequencing, a NextSeq 500 was employed. Preparation of bulk TCR libraries followed a previously described approach, with the TCR primers listed in Table S5. Purification of total RNA was performed with the Qiagen AllPrep DNA/RNA kit. Before analysis, reads from multiple sequencing runs of one library were combined. On the authors' methods: Only reads with exact TCR constant sequence were kept, trimmed to 150 nt, and grouped by their 12-nt molecular barcodes. Within each barcode group, reads were sub-clustered at a 15% Levenshtein threshold, and quality-weighted consensus sequences were built per RNA molecule. Non-functional sequences were discarded, and so were lower-count sequences lying one edit away from another sequence. Barcode sub-clusters with fewer than 20% of the maximum read count were removed, based on fitting two negative binomial distributions. TCRdb passed the public sequencing reads through fastp at Q25 and MiXCR, retaining productive beta sequences. CDR3 protein sequences are deduplicated, and each keeps its most common genes and DNA. These V and J calls originate from TCRdb's pipeline instead of the authors' own analysis. The sample profile shows around 300,000 distinct CDR3 sequences; roughly 24% of them were found once. Clones ranked in the top ten supply approximately 0.74% of the sample.

Looking up the germline V gene (reference sequence) yields CDR1 SEHNR and CDR2 FQNEAQ. V loses 5 bases of germline sequence and J loses 4 bases, and the interval between the two ends is 11 bases. Including the terminal cysteine and phenylalanine, the CDR3 comprises 14 residues. Only the CDR3 DNA stays, 42 bases, in frame from base 1. Naive CD8 T cell libraries were made from 20,000 to 1,000,000 sorted cells using 10%, 30% or 50% of purified RNA. On a BD FACSAria II, naive CD8 T cells were FACS-sorted as CD8+CD4-CCR7+CD45RA+ and collected into RLT Plus buffer. Around 10 TCR copies' worth of Jurkat RNA were spiked into roughly 18,000-1,000,000 naive CD8 T cell samples to test detection sensitivity. CD8 T cells were enriched using RosetteSep CD8+ T Cell Enrichment Cocktail and Ficoll-Paque, and the enriched cells then underwent ACK red cell lysis.

What was sequenced was naive CD8+ T cells from blood, with Jurkat cell RNA spiked in. The sample's cell subset or site label, in plain terms: FACS-sorted CD8+CD4-CCR7+CD45RA+ naive T cells. The receptor comes from a human donor in good health. Some libraries in this study had Jurkat cell RNA spiked in. The sequence links TRBV7-9 to TRBJ2-2; the D gene is possibly TRBD1 or TRBD2, each agreeing over 5 bases. Here is the DNA: TGTGCCAGCAGCCGAGACGGGACCACCGGGGAGCTGTTTTTT. This encodes CASSRDGTTGELFF. Joined to the reference TRBV7-9 and TRBJ2-2 proteins, this CDR3 gives the full variable domain: DTGVSQNPRHKITKRGQNVTFRCDPISEHNRLYWYRQTLGQGPEFLTYFQNEAQLEKSRLLSDRFSAERPKGSFSTLEIQRTEQGDSAMYLCASSRDGTTGELFFGEGSRLTVL.